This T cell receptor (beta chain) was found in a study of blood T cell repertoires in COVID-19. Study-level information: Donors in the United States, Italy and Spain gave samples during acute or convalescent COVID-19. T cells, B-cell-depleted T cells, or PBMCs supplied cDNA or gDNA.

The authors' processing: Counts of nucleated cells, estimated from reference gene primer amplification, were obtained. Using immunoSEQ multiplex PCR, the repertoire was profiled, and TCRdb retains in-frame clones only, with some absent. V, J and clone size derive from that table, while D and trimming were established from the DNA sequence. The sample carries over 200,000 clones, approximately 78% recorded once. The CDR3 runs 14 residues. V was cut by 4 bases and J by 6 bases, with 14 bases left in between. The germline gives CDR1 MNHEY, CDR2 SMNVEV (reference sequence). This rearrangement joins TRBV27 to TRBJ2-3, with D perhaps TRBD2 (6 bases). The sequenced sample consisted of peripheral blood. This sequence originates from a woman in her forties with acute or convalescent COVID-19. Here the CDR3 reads CASSWSGVRDTQYF. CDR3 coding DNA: TGTGCCAGCAGTTGGTCGGGAGTACGGGATACGCAGTATTTT.